This T cell receptor (beta chain) was profiled in a study of blood T cell repertoires in COVID-19. This clone was picked up one time. The method was immunoSEQ multiplex PCR; TCRdb's version includes in-frame clones alone and lacks a portion of them. Of roughly 180,000 clones in the sample, 85% to 90% were seen once. The germline V gene has CDR1 MDHEN and CDR2 SYDVKM. The V and J ends lost 3 bases and 5 bases, in that order; junction bases with no gene match: 10. CDR3 length equals 15 residues. The sequence derives from a middle-aged man who had recovered from COVID-19. V is TRBV28 and J is TRBJ2-7, with 7 bases lining up with TRBD1. Sequencing input: PBMCs or T cells enriched from blood (not recorded which). Here the CDR3 reads CASSLRGPGNHEQYF. The CDR3, as DNA: TGTGCCAGCAGTTTGAGGGGGCCGGGAAACCACGAGCAGTACTTC.